A selection of T cell receptor beta chains follows, all from one sample in a study of blood T cell repertoires in COVID-19. Profiled with immunoSEQ multiplex PCR; TCRdb holds only in-frame clones, not every one. The data show some 150,000 clones, approximately 80% seen once. The sequenced material came from peripheral blood. The receptor set was obtained from a woman between 40 and 55 years old with active or convalescent COVID-19. The CDR3 runs from the conserved cysteine through the conserved F or W. The D gene is left open where the match is weak. Rows give clone size only sometimes, using once, few, many, or a class for an expanded clone.

TRBV5-1	-	TRBJ2-3	TRBD1	CASSLGTGTGTDTQYF	TGCGCCAGCAGCTTGGGGACAGGGACGGGGACAGATACGCAGTATTTT
TRBV5-5	-	TRBJ2-5	TRBD2	CASSLGASGGQETQYF	TGTGCCAGCAGCTTGGGGGCTAGCGGGGGACAAGAGACCCAGTACTTC
TRBV27	-	TRBJ1-1	-	CASSLQGMNTEAFF	TGTGCCAGCAGTTTACAGGGGATGAACACTGAAGCTTTCTTT
TRBV5-5	-	TRBJ1-2	-	CASSLTDSELWGYTF	TGTGCCAGCAGCTTGACGGACAGCGAGCTCTGGGGCTACACCTTC
TRBV27	-	TRBJ2-5	TRBD1	CASSFGQGDSETQYF	TGTGCCAGCAGTTTTGGGCAGGGGGATTCAGAGACCCAGTACTTC
TRBV7-2	-	TRBJ1-5	-	CASSVDIFQPQHF	TGTGCCAGCAGCGTGGACATATTTCAGCCCCAGCATTTT
TRBV18	-	TRBJ1-1	-	CASSPRGAEAFF	TGTGCCAGCTCACCCCGGGGTGCCGAAGCTTTCTTT
TRBV6-5	-	TRBJ2-2	TRBD2	CASSHGLAWAGELFF	TGTGCCAGCAGCCATGGACTAGCATGGGCCGGGGAGCTGTTTTTT
TRBV5-1	-	TRBJ2-1	TRBD1	CASSLYRGAYNEQFF	TGCGCCAGCAGCTTGTACAGGGGCGCCTACAATGAGCAGTTCTTC
TRBV19	-	TRBJ1-5	TRBD1	CASSRTGGLNQPQHF	TGTGCCAGTAGTCGGACAGGGGGCCTCAATCAGCCCCAGCATTTT
TRBV28	once	TRBJ2-7	-	CASSITYEQYF	TGTGCCAGCAGTATTACCTACGAGCAGTACTTC
TRBV29-1	-	TRBJ2-2	-	CSVGTVNTGELFF	TGCAGCGTTGGGACAGTCAACACCGGGGAGCTGTTTTTT
TRBV18	-	TRBJ1-1	-	CASSPAGNTEAFF	TGTGCCAGCTCACCCGCAGGGAACACTGAAGCTTTCTTT
TRBV11-3	-	TRBJ2-1	-	CASSLEGRGSNEQFF	TGTGCCAGCAGCTTAGAAGGGCGGGGAAGCAATGAGCAGTTCTTC
TRBV11-2	-	TRBJ2-1	TRBD2	CASSQTSGGREQFF	TGTGCCAGCAGCCAGACTAGCGGGGGCCGTGAGCAGTTCTTC
TRBV4-3	-	TRBJ1-5	-	CASSQVMDNNQPQHF	TGCGCCAGCAGCCAAGTAATGGACAACAATCAGCCCCAGCATTTT
TRBV3-1/TRBV3-2	-	TRBJ1-6	-	CASSQGAGLSPLHF	TGTGCCAGCAGCCAGGGGGCAGGGCTTTCACCCCTCCACTTT
TRBV4-1	-	TRBJ2-1	-	CASSQEPGRTYNEQFF	TGCGCCAGCAGCCAAGAACCAGGGAGGACCTACAATGAGCAGTTCTTC
TRBV5-1	-	TRBJ1-4	-	CASSGQNEKLFF	TGCGCCAGCAGCGGACAGAATGAAAAACTGTTTTTT
TRBV3-1/TRBV3-2	-	TRBJ1-6	TRBD1	CASSWGQSNSPLHF	TGTGCCAGCAGCTGGGGACAGTCTAATTCACCCCTCCACTTT
TRBV11-2	-	TRBJ2-7	TRBD1	CASSLGQGGQGLPYEQYF	TGTGCCAGCAGCTTAGGGCAGGGGGGACAGGGCCTACCCTACGAGCAGTACTTC
TRBV28	-	TRBJ1-1	-	CASTQIWNTEAFF	TGTGCCAGCACCCAGATTTGGAACACTGAAGCTTTCTTT
TRBV7-2	once	TRBJ1-5	TRBD1	CASSKGGQSNQPQHF	TGTGCCAGCAGCAAGGGGGGACAGTCCAATCAGCCCCAGCATTTT
TRBV28	-	TRBJ1-2	-	CASSAPGGRVPYGYTF	TGTGCCAGCAGTGCCCCGGGGGGCAGGGTCCCCTATGGCTACACCTTC
TRBV27	-	TRBJ2-1	-	CASSLIWSSYNEQFF	TGTGCCAGCAGTTTAATCTGGAGCTCCTACAATGAGCAGTTCTTC
TRBV12-3/TRBV12-4	-	TRBJ1-6	-	CASSSPPPLHF	TGTGCCAGCAGTTCCCCCCCGCCCCTCCACTTT
TRBV10-2	-	TRBJ1-6	-	CASSGGENSPLHF	TGCGCCAGCAGTGGCGGGGAGAATTCACCCCTCCACTTT
TRBV2	-	TRBJ1-4	-	CASSEQGGTNEKLFF	TGTGCCAGCAGTGAACAGGGAGGTACTAATGAAAAACTGTTTTTT
TRBV19	-	TRBJ2-7	TRBD2	CASSPGTSGSLRGEQYF	TGTGCCAGTAGTCCTGGGACTAGCGGGAGTCTAAGAGGTGAGCAGTACTTC
TRBV7-9	-	TRBJ1-4	TRBD1	CASSFLTGGGEKLFF	TGTGCCAGCAGCTTTCTTACAGGGGGCGGCGAAAAACTGTTTTTT
TRBV9	-	TRBJ1-2	-	CASGSDLGGRYGYGYTF	TGTGCCAGCGGGTCGGACCTGGGGGGGAGGTATGGCTATGGCTACACCTTC
TRBV7-9	-	TRBJ2-7	-	CASSFPPTGGLEQYF	TGTGCCAGCAGCTTCCCTCCCACCGGGGGGCTCGAGCAGTACTTC
TRBV4-3	-	TRBJ1-2	-	CASSQDLGAMSYTF	TGCGCCAGCAGCCAAGATTTGGGGGCTATGAGCTACACCTTC
TRBV6-2/TRBV6-3	-	TRBJ2-1	TRBD2	CASSKRGTRYNEQFF	TGTGCCAGCAGCAAGCGGGGTACTCGTTACAATGAGCAGTTCTTC
TRBV11-2	-	TRBJ1-3	-	CASSTTGGADGNTIYF	TGTGCCAGCAGCACCACGGGGGGGGCAGATGGAAACACCATATATTTT
TRBV27	-	TRBJ1-5	-	CATRGYSNQPQHF	TGTGCCACCCGGGGTTATAGCAATCAGCCCCAGCATTTT
TRBV28	-	TRBJ1-4	-	CASSPLRGNEKLFF	TGTGCCAGCAGTCCCCTCAGGGGTAATGAAAAACTGTTTTTT
TRBV4-1	once	TRBJ1-6	-	CASSQDLGGHF	TGCGCCAGCAGCCAAGATCTGGGAGGGCACTTT
TRBV13	-	TRBJ1-6	TRBD1	CASRRQGQGNNSPLHF	TGTGCCAGCCGCCGACAGGGACAGGGTAACAATTCACCCCTCCACTTT
TRBV5-1	few	TRBJ2-7	TRBD1	CASSSGQAPYEQYF	TGCGCCAGCAGTTCGGGACAGGCCCCCTACGAGCAGTACTTC
TRBV6-5	-	TRBJ1-5	TRBD1	CASSYWTGQPQHF	TGTGCCAGCAGTTACTGGACAGGGCAGCCCCAGCATTTT
TRBV5-5	-	TRBJ2-7	TRBD2	CASSLAVGRAYEQYF	TGTGCCAGCAGCTTGGCGGTCGGGAGGGCCTACGAGCAGTACTTC
TRBV2	once	TRBJ1-2	-	CASSPQGLLNYGYTF	TGTGCCAGCAGTCCACAGGGCCTCCTCAACTATGGCTACACCTTC
TRBV5-5	-	TRBJ2-5	-	CASSFGEGTQYF	TGTGCCAGCAGCTTCGGGGAAGGGACCCAGTACTTC
TRBV5-6	few	TRBJ1-4	TRBD1	CASSLVTGVNEKLFF	TGTGCCAGCAGCTTGGTTACAGGGGTCAATGAAAAACTGTTTTTT
TRBV7-8	few	TRBJ1-5	-	CASSSGEGQDSNQPQHF	TGTGCCAGCAGCTCCGGGGAGGGGCAGGATAGCAATCAGCCCCAGCATTTT
TRBV24-1	-	TRBJ2-2	-	CATSDLTGGELFF	TGTGCCACCAGTGATTTAACGGGCGGGGAGCTGTTTTTT
TRBV3-1/TRBV3-2	-	TRBJ2-2	-	CASSHYRLAWPGELFF	TGTGCCAGCAGCCATTATCGCCTAGCCTGGCCCGGGGAGCTGTTTTTT
TRBV28	few	TRBJ1-2	-	CASSLDLSGHYGYTF	TGTGCCAGCAGTTTAGATCTCTCTGGCCACTATGGCTACACCTTC
TRBV10-1	once	TRBJ2-1	TRBD2	CASSWGGDNEQFF	TGCGCCAGCAGTTGGGGGGGGGACAATGAGCAGTTCTTC
TRBV11-2	-	TRBJ2-7	TRBD1	CASSSGTAPVSYEQYF	TGTGCCAGCAGCTCCGGGACAGCCCCCGTCTCCTACGAGCAGTACTTC
TRBV30	-	TRBJ2-3	-	CAWSSDRGGGRDTQYF	TGTGCCTGGAGCTCAGACAGGGGAGGGGGCAGGGATACGCAGTATTTT
TRBV2	-	TRBJ1-3	TRBD1	CASSTGEAGNTIYF	TGTGCCAGCAGTACAGGGGAAGCTGGAAACACCATATATTTT
TRBV5-1	-	TRBJ2-3	TRBD2	CASSRSGTSGSVETQYF	TGCGCCAGCAGCCGCTCCGGGACTAGCGGGAGTGTAGAGACGCAGTATTTT
TRBV30	-	TRBJ1-2	-	CAWSVLRGYTF	TGTGCCTGGAGTGTACTACGTGGCTACACCTTC
TRBV2	-	TRBJ2-7	TRBD2	CASSGTGGMYEQYF	TGTGCCAGCAGTGGAACGGGGGGGATGTACGAGCAGTACTTC
TRBV27	-	TRBJ2-7	TRBD1	CASSLTGGYEQYF	TGTGCCAGCAGTCTGACAGGGGGTTACGAGCAGTACTTC
TRBV10-3	once	TRBJ2-1	-	CAITPTGLNEQFF	TGTGCCATCACCCCGACGGGTCTCAATGAGCAGTTCTTC
TRBV5-4	-	TRBJ2-1	-	CASNEVTGHNEQFF	TGTGCCAGCAATGAGGTAACAGGACACAATGAGCAGTTCTTC
TRBV6-2/TRBV6-3	-	TRBJ2-1	TRBD2	CASSYVLAASYNEQFF	TGTGCCAGCAGTTACGTCCTAGCGGCCTCCTACAATGAGCAGTTCTTC